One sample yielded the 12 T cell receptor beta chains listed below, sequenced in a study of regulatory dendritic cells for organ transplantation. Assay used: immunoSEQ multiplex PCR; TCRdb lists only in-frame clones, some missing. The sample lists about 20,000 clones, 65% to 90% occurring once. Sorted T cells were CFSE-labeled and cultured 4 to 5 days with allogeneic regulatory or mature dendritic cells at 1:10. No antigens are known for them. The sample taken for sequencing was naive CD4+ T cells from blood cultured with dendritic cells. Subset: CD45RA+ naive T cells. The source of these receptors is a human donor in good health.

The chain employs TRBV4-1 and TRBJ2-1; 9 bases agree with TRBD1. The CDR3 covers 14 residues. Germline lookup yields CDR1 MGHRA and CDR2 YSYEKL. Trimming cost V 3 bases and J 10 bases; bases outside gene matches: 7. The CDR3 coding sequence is TGCGCCAGCAGCCAGGTAGGACAGGGGTACGAGCAGTTCTTC. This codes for CASSQVGQGYEQFF.

In nucleotides, the CDR3 is TGTGCCACCAGCCTTGTACTAGCTAGCACAGATACGCAGTATTTT. Amino acids: CATSLVLASTDTQYF. The chain is built from TRBV15 and TRBJ2-3, with D perhaps matching TRBD2 (6 bases). The CDR3 spans 15 residues. Germline loops: CDR1 LNHNV, CDR2 YYDKDF (reference sequence). The V end lost 5 bases, the J end lost 0 bases, and 12 bases lay between the germline ends.

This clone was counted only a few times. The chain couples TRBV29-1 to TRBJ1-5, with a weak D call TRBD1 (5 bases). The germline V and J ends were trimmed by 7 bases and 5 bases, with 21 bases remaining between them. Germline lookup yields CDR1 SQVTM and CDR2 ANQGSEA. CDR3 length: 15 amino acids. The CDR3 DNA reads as TGCAGCGACTCCGGGACGGCGCAAAGCGATCAGCCCCAGCATTTT. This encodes CSDSGTAQSDQPQHF.

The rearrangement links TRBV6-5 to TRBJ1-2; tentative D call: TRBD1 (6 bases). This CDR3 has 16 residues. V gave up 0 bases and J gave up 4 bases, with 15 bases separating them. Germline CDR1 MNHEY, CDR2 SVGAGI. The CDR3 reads CASSYSPARGGYGYTF. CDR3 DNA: TGTGCCAGCAGTTACTCCCCTGCCAGGGGTGGCTATGGCTACACCTTC.

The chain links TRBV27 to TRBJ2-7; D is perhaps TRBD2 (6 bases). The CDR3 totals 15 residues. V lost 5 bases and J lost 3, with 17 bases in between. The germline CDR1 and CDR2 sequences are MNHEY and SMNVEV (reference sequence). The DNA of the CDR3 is TGTGCCAGCAGTCGCTTACTGGTGGGGGGCTACGAGCAGTACTTC. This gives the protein CASSRLLVGGYEQYF.

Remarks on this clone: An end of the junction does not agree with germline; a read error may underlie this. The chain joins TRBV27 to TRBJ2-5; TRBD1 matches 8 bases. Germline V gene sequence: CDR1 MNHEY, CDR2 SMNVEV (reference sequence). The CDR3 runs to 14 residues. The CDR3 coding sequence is TGTGCCAGCAGTCCTGGACAGGGACAAGGGACCCAGTACTTC. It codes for CASSPGQGQGTQYF.

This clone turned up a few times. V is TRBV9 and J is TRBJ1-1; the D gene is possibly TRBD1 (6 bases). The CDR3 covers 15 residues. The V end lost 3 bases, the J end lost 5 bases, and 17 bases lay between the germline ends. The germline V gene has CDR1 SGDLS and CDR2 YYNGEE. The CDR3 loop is CASSASTFRGTEAFF. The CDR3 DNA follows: TGTGCCAGCAGCGCAAGTACCTTCAGGGGTACTGAAGCTTTCTTT.

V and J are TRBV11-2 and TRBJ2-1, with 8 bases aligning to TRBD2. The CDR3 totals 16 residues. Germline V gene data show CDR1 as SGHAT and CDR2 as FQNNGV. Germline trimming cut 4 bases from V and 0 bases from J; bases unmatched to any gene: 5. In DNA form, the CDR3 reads TGTGCCAGCAGCTCCTTAGCGGGACGCTCCTACAATGAGCAGTTCTTC. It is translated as CASSSLAGRSYNEQFF.

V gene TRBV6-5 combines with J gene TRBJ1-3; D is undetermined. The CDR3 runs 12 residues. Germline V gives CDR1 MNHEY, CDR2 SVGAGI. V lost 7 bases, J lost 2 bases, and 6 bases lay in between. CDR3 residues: CASTRTGNTIYF. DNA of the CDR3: TGTGCCAGCACACGAACTGGAAACACCATATATTTT.

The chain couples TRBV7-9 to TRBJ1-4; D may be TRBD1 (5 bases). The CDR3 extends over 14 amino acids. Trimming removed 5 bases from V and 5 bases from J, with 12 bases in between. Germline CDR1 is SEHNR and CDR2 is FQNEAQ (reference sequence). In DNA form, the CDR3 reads TGTGCCAGCAGCCCGGGACGGGTCAATGAAAAACTGTTTTTT. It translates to CASSPGRVNEKLFF.

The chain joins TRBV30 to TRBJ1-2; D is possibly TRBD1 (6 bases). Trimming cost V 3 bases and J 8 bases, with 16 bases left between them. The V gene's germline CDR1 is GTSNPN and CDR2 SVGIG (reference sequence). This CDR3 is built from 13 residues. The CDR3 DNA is TGTGCCTGGAGGGCCAACAGGGACGGCGGCTACACCTTC. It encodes CAWRANRDGGYTF.

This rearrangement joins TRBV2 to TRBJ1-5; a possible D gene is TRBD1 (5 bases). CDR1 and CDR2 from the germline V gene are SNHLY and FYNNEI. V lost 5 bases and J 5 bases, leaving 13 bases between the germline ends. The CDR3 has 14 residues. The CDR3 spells CASSFLVRDQPQHF. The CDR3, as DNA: TGTGCCAGCAGTTTCCTAGTCAGGGATCAGCCCCAGCATTTT.